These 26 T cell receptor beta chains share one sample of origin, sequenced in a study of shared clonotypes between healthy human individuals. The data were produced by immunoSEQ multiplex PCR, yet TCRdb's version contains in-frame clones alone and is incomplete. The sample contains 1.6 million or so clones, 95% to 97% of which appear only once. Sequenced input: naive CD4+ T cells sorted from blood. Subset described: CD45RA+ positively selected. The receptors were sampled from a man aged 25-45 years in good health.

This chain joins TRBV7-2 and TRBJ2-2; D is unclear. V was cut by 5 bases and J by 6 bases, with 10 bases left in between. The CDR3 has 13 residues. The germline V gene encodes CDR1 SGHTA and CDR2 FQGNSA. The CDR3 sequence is CASSVRVAGELFF. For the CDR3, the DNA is TGTGCCAGCAGCGTTCGGGTAGCCGGGGAGCTGTTTTTT.

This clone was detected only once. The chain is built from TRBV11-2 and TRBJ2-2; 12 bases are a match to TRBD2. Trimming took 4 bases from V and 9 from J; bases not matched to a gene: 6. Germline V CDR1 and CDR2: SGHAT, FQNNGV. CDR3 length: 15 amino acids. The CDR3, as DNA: TGTGCCAGCAGCTCTCGGACTAGCGGGATTTGGGAGCTGTTTTTT. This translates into CASSSRTSGIWELFF.

CDR3 in DNA: TGTGCCATCAGAGGACAGCCTGGAAACACCATATATTTT. It yields the protein CAIRGQPGNTIYF. The chain uses TRBV10-3 and TRBJ1-3, with a possible D match to TRBD1 (6 bases). Trimming removed 6 bases at V and 2 bases at J, with 8 bases between. From germline, CDR1 is ENHRY and CDR2 SYGVKD. This CDR3 comprises 13 residues.

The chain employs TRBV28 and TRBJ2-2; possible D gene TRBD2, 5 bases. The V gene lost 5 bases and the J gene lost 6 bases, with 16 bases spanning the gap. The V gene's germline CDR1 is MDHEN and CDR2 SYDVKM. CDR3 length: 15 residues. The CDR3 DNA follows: TGTGCCAGCAGTCCATCCGACGGGGTTTCCGGGGAGCTGTTTTTT. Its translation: CASSPSDGVSGELFF.

CDR3: CASSLKGQGGSYEQYF. CDR3 DNA sequence: TGCGCCAGCAGCTTGAAGGGACAGGGAGGCTCCTACGAGCAGTACTTC. The chain employs TRBV5-1 and TRBJ2-7; 9 bases line up with TRBD1. The CDR3 has 16 amino acids. Germline CDR1 reads SGHRS; CDR2 reads YFSETQ. V trimming: 1 base; J trimming: 0 bases; junction bases outside the gene matches: 5.

This CDR3 is CASSPNPTLEGLQETQYF. CDR3 nucleotide sequence: TGTGCCAGCAGCCCCAACCCAACACTCGAGGGACTACAAGAGACCCAGTACTTC. This sequence joins TRBV14 and TRBJ2-5; 7 bases line up with TRBD2. The CDR3 is 18 residues long. Per the germline V gene, CDR1 is SGHDN and CDR2 is FVKESK. V shed 4 bases, J shed 2 bases, and the junction held 16 bases outside the gene matches.

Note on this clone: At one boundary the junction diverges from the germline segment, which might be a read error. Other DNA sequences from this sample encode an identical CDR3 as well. The CDR3 DNA follows: TGTGCCAGCAGCTTAGCCCTCACAGATACACAGTATTTT. Translating it yields CASSLALTDTQYF. The chain couples TRBV11-2 to TRBJ2-3; unclear D gene. This CDR3 is 13 amino acids long. Germline-derived CDR1 and CDR2 are SGHAT and FQNNGV.

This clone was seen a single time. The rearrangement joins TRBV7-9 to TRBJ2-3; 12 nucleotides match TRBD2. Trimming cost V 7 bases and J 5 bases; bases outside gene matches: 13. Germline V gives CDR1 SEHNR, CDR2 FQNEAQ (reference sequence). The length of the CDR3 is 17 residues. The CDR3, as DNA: TGTGCCAGCATGTGGACTAGCGGGAAGCGGGGGGTAGATACGCAGTATTTT. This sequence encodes CASMWTSGKRGVDTQYF.

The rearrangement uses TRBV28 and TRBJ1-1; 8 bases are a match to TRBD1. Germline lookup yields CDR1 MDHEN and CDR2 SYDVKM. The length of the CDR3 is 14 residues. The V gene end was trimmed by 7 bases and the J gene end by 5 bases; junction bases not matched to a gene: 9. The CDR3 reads CASTKTGAPTEAFF. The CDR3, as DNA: TGTGCCAGCACTAAGACAGGGGCTCCAACTGAAGCTTTCTTT.

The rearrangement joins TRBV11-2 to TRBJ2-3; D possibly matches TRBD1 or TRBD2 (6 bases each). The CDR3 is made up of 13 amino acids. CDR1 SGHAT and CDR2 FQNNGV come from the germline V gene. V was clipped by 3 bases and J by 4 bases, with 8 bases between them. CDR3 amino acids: CASSFGGPDTQYF. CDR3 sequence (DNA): TGTGCCAGCAGCTTTGGGGGGCCAGATACGCAGTATTTT.

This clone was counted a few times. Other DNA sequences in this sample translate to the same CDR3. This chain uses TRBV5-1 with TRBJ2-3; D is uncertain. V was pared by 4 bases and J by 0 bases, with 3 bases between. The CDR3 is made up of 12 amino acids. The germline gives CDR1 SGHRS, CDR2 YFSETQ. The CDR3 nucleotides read TGCGCCAGCAGCATAAGCACAGATACGCAGTATTTT. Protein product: CASSISTDTQYF.

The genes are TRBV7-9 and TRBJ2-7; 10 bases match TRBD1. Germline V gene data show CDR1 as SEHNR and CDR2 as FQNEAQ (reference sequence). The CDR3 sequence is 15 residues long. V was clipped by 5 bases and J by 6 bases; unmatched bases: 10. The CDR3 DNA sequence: TGTGCCAGCAGCACAGCGGGACAGGGGAAGCGCGAGCAGTACTTC. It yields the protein CASSTAGQGKREQYF.

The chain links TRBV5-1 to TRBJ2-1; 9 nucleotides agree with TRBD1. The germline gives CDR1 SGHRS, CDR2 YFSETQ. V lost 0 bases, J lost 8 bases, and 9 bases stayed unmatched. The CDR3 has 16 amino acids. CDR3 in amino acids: CASSLVFGQGIHEQFF. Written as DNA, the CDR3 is TGCGCCAGCAGCTTGGTATTCGGACAGGGGATTCATGAGCAGTTCTTC.

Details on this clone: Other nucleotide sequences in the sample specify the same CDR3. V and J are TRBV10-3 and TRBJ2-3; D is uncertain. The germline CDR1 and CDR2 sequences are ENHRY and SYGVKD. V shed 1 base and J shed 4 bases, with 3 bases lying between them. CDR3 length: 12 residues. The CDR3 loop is CAISELADTQYF. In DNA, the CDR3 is TGTGCCATCAGTGAGTTAGCAGATACGCAGTATTTT.

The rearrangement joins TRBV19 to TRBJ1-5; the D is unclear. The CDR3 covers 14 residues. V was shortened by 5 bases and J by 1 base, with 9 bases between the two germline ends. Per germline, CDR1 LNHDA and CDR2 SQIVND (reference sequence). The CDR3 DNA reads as TGTGCCAGTAGTTTCCTGGACAGCAATCAGCCCCAGCATTTT. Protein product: CASSFLDSNQPQHF.

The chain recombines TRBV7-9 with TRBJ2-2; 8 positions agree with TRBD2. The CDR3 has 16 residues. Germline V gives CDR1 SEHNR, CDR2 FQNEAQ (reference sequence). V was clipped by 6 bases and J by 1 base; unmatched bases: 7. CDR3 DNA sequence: TGTGCCAGCAGTCTGGTTCTAGCGGGGAACACCGGGGAGCTGTTTTTT. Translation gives CASSLVLAGNTGELFF. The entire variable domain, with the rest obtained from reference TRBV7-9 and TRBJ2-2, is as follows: DTGVSQNPRHKITKRGQNVTFRCDPISEHNRLYWYRQTLGQGPEFLTYFQNEAQLEKSRLLSDRFSAERPKGSFSTLEIQRTEQGDSAMYLCASSLVLAGNTGELFFGEGSRLTVL.

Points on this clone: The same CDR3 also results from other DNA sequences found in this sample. The chain's CDR3 is CASSGSGRAWETQYF. DNA of the CDR3: TGTGCCAGCAGTGGTAGCGGGAGGGCCTGGGAGACCCAGTACTTC. V gene TRBV5-4 combines with J gene TRBJ2-5; TRBD2 matches at 11 bases. This CDR3 comprises 15 residues. After removal of 5 bases from V and 5 bases from J, the junction contained 8 bases not matched to a gene. Germline CDR1 and CDR2: SGHNT and YYREEE (reference sequence).

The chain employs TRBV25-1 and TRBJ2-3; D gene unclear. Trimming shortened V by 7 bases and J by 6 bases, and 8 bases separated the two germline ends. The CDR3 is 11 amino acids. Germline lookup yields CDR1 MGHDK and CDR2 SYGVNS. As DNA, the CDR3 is TGTGCCAGCAAGGCTGTCGATACGCAGTATTTT. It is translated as CASKAVDTQYF.

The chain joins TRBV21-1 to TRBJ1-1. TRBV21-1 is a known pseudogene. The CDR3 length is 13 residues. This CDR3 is CASSPRGSTEAFF. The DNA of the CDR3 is TGTGCCAGCTCCCCGAGAGGGTCCACTGAAGCTTTCTTT.

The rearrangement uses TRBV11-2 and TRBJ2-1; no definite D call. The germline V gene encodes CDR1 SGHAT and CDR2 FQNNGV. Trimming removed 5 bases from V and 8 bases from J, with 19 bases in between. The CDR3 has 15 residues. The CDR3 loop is CASSPDGLPGDEQFF. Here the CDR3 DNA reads TGTGCCAGCAGCCCCGACGGGCTTCCTGGCGATGAGCAGTTCTTC.

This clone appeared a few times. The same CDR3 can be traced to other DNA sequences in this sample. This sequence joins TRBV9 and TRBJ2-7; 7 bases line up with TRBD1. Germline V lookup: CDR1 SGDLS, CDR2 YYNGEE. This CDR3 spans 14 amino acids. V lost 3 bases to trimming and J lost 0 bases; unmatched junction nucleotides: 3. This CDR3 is CASSATGSSYEQYF. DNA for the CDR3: TGTGCCAGCAGCGCGACAGGGAGCTCCTACGAGCAGTACTTC.

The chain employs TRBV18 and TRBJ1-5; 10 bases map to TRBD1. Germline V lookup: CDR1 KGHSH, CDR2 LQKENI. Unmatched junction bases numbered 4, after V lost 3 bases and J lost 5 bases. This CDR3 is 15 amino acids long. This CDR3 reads CASSPGTGDYQPQHF. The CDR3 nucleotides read TGTGCCAGCTCACCCGGGACAGGGGACTATCAGCCCCAGCATTTT.

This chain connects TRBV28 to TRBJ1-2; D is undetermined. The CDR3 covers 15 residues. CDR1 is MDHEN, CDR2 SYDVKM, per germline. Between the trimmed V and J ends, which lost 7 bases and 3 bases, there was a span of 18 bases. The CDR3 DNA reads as TGTGCCAGCACCATAAAGGCTGGGATTTACTATGGCTACACCTTC. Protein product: CASTIKAGIYYGYTF.

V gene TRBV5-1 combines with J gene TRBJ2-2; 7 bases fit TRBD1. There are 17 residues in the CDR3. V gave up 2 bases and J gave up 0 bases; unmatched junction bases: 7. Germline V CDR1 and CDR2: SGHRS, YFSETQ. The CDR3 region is CASSFLRDRSNTGELFF. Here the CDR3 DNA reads TGCGCCAGCAGCTTCCTGAGGGACAGATCGAACACCGGGGAGCTGTTTTTT. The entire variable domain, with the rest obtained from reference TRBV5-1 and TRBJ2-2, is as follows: KAGVTQTPRYLIKTRGQQVTLSCSPISGHRSVSWYQQTPGQGLQFLFEYFSETQRNKGNFPGRFSGRQFSNSRSEMNVSTLELGDSALYLCASSFLRDRSNTGELFFGEGSRLTVL.

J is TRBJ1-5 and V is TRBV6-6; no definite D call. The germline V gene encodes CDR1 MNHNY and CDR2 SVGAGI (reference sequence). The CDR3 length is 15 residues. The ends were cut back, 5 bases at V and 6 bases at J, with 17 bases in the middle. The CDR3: CASSLLFGAGQPQHF. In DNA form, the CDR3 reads TGTGCCAGCAGTCTCCTGTTCGGCGCGGGTCAGCCCCAGCATTTT.

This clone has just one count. CDR3 nucleotide sequence: TGTGCCAGCTCACTGACAGGGGATGGCACTGAAGCTTTCTTT. Amino acid sequence: CASSLTGDGTEAFF. The rearrangement links TRBV18 to TRBJ1-1; 8 positions agree with TRBD1. CDR1 is KGHSH and CDR2 is LQKENI in the germline V gene. This CDR3 region has 14 residues. V was pared by 4 bases and J by 4 bases, with 5 bases of the junction left unmatched.